This TCR beta chain appears in the sequencing data of a study of tumor-infiltrating lymphocytes in oesophageal squamous cell carcinoma. Via MiXCR, TCRdb re-called the PCR reads, giving one row per CDR3 protein. The data contain some 14,000 distinct CDR3 sequences, about half of them singletons. V was clipped by 2 bases and J by 4 bases; unmatched bases: 4. Germline CDR1 reads SGHAT; CDR2 reads FQNNGV. CDR3 length: 15 amino acids. This chain joins TRBV11-2 and TRBJ2-1; 8 bases fit TRBD1. The receptor was derived from a female donor with esophageal squamous cell carcinoma. The sample was blood. The CDR3, as DNA: TGTGCCAGCAGCTTAATGCAGGGGGCGTACAATGAGCAGTTCTTC. Its translation: CASSLMQGAYNEQFF.